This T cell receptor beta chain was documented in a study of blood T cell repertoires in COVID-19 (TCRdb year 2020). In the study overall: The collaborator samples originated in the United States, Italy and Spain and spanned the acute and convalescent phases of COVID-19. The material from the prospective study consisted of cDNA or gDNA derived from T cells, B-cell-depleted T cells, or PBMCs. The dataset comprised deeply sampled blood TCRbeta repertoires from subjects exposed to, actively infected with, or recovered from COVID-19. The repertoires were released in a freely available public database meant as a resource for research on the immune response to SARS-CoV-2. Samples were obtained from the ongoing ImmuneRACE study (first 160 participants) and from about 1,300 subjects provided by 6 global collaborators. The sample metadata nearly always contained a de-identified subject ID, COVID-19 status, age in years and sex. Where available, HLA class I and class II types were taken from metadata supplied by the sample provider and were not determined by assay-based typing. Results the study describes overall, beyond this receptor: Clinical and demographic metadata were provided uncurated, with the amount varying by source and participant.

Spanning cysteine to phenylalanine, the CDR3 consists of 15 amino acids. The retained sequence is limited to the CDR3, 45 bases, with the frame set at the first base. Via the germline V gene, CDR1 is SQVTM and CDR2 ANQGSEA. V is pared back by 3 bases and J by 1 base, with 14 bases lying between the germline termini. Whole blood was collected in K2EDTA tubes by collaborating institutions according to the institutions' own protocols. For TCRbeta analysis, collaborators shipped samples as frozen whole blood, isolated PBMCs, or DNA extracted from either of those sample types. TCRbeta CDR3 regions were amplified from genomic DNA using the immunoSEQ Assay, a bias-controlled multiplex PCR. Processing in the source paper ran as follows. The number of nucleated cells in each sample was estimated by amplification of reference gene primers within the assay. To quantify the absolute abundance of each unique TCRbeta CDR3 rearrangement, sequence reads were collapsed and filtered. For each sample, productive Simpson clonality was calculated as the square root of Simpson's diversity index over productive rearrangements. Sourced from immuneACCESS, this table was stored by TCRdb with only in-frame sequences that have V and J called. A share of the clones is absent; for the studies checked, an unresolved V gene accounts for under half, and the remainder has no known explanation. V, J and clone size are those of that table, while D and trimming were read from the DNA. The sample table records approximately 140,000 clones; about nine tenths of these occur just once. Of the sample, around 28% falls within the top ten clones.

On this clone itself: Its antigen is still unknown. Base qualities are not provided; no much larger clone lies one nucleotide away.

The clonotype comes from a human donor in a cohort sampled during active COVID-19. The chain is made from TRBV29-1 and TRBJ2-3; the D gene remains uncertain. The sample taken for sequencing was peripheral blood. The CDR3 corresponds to CSVDFDLSGTDTQYF. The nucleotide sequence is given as TGCAGCGTTGATTTTGACCTGAGCGGCACAGATACGCAGTATTTT.